This T cell receptor (beta chain) was sequenced in a study of monozygotic twins with inflammatory bowel disease (dated by TCRdb to between 2017 and 2020). Broadly, across the study: The full study comprised around 28 monozygotic twin pairs: nine German pairs (four IBD-concordant, five IBD-discordant) and 19 IBD-discordant Danish pairs. The search for disease-associated traits relied mainly on comparing IBD patients with their genetically identical healthy co-twins within discordant pairs. Each individual had, on average, about 151 000 unique TCRalpha sequences and 181 000 unique TCRbeta sequences available for analysis.

From a lookup of the germline V gene, CDR1 and CDR2 are KGHSH and LQKENI. The cysteine opens and the phenylalanine closes a CDR3 of 16 amino acids. The DNA sequence is not available. A word on this clonotype: This receptor's antigen is unknown.

From each donor, an approximately 2.5 ml peripheral blood sample was collected into PAXgene tubes and stored at -80 degrees C. Total RNA was isolated from whole blood with the PAXgene blood miRNA kit on an automated QIAcube, without T cell sorting. Deep TCRalpha and TCRbeta repertoire profiling with unique molecular barcoding was performed on peripheral blood of monozygotic twin pairs concordant or discordant for inflammatory bowel disease. Smoking habits were recorded for all twin pairs, and each individual was classified as a current, former or never smoker. Library construction relied on 5' RACE. Each TCR library was prepared from about 4,000 ng of total RNA. cDNA was synthesized with SMARTScribe reverse transcriptase in eight separate reactions per sample. During cDNA synthesis, template switching was used to introduce unique molecular identifiers that contained a 6-nucleotide sample barcode. TCRalpha and TCRbeta cDNA was amplified by two nested PCRs of 16 and 9 cycles, with bead purification after each PCR. Before amplification, the cDNA was treated with uracil DNA-glycosylase and purified using the QIAquick PCR purification kit. The second PCR was the step at which Illumina TruSeq-compatible adapters and sample-specific barcodes were added. TapeStation and Qubit were used to check library quality and concentration, and roughly 4.8 ng of each library went into the pool. Sequencing of the pooled libraries was done on an Illumina HiSeq2500 single-index Rapid Run using custom sequencing primers and 2 x 100 bp reads. The original methods were these. PCR and sequencing errors were corrected by UMI-based consensus assembly using MiGEC version 1.2.6. MiXCR version 2.1.1 was used to carry out V(D)J alignment, clonotype assembly and CDR3 extraction. Normalisation of gene usage, clonotype sharing and MAIT/NKT TCR abundance was achieved by analysing the top 1000, 10 000 and 20 000 clonotypes per sample. After downsampling to 27 000 UMIs, diversity was calculated as the inverse Simpson index using the vegan R package. Paired Mann-Whitney U tests on discordant twin pairs were used, with Benjamini-Hochberg multiple-testing correction. The reads, reprocessed by TCRdb, yield one row per CDR3 protein sequence and no DNA. V and J calls and clone size were set by TCRdb, not the authors. The table for this sample lists some 330,000 distinct CDR3 sequences. 5% to 6% of the sample goes to the ten largest clones.

The research as a whole found: Background noise and inter-individual variability may have been introduced into the repertoires by the differing immunosuppressive treatments among patients. The analysis was unable to tell different T cell subtypes apart. IBD patients had lower TCRbeta repertoire diversity, measured by the inverse Simpson index, than their healthy co-twins. No single strong signal or clonotype linked to IBD turned up in the results, so the idea that one exists was not supported. Compared with healthy twins, IBD patients shared fewer clonotypes with other individuals, and the difference was most pronounced in patients with signs of disease activity. Repertoire similarity did not differ between concordant and discordant twins, which could be due to limited statistical power.

The chain was built from TRBV18 and TRBJ2-7. The sequencing sample was made of blood. This TCR derives from a human donor with ulcerative colitis or Crohn's disease, or a healthy co-twin of an affected twin (not recorded which). CDR3 sequence: CASSPWFVFSSYEQYF.